This TCR beta chain originates from a study of blood T cells in healthy people across ages. The CDR3 totals 16 residues. From germline, CDR1 is SSHAT and CDR2 FNYEAQ (reference sequence). The second PCR ran about 6 to 11 cycles with a sample-barcoded 5' primer and J-beta primers. TCRdb re-derived calls from the 5' RACE reads in MiXCR, one entry per CDR3 protein. The table includes more than 1,400,000 distinct CDR3 sequences, about 43% detected once. The clonotype was recovered from a young woman in good health. The V gene is TRBV7-7, the J gene TRBJ1-1; D might be TRBD1 (5 bases). Sequenced input: blood. CDR3 loop: CAGSSSDTIMNTEAFF. The DNA for the CDR3 is TGTGCTGGCAGCTCCTCGGACACCATTATGAACACTGAAGCTTTCTTT.